Shown below are 9 T cell receptor beta chains from a single sample sequenced in a study of T cell responses to AZD1222 COVID-19 vaccine (dated by TCRdb to the early 2020s). The method behind the library was the immunoSEQ multiplex PCR assay. The clones in this table, taken by TCRdb from immuneACCESS, are in-frame only. Not every clone is retained; where verified, under half of the shortfall comes from an unresolved V gene, and the cause of the rest is unknown. Present in this sample are roughly 130,000 clones, 85% to 90% of which were seen just once. Approximately 3.1% of the sample is held by the ten biggest clonotypes. What the time point label conveys for this sample: baseline before first vaccination. Material: peripheral blood, obtained on day 0 of AZD1222 vaccination. These receptors all stem from an adult in good health.

This clone appeared a few times. This chain joins TRBV6-4 and TRBJ2-2; 12 nucleotides match TRBD2. The V and J ends lost 6 bases and 4 bases, in that order; junction bases with no gene match: 9. This CDR3 has 17 amino acids. Germline loops: CDR1 MRHNA, CDR2 SNTAGT. CDR3 nucleotides: TGTGCCAGCAGCCGCCTAGCGGGAGGGTCGAGCACCGGGGAGCTGTTTTTT. Amino acids: CASSRLAGGSSTGELFF.

The V gene is TRBV19, the J gene TRBJ2-7; D remains unclear. Trimming took 3 bases from V and 0 from J, leaving 9 bases between them. CDR3 size: 14 residues. Germline assignment: CDR1 LNHDA and CDR2 SQIVND (reference sequence). The DNA for the CDR3 is TGTGCCAGTAGTATTCGCTTGGACTCCTACGAGCAGTACTTC. Translation gives CASSIRLDSYEQYF.

The CDR3 sequence is CASSFHRSGGTDTQYF. In DNA, the CDR3 is TGTGCCAGCAGCTTTCACAGGAGCGGGGGCACAGATACGCAGTATTTT. V and J are TRBV7-8 and TRBJ2-3; 7 bases align to TRBD2. The CDR3 runs to 16 residues. Trimming cost V 3 bases and J 1 base; bases outside gene matches: 7. Per germline, CDR1 SGHVS and CDR2 FQNEAQ.

The V and J genes are TRBV9 and TRBJ2-5; perhaps TRBD1 as D (6 bases). V shed 3 bases and J shed 5 bases, with 17 bases lying between them. The germline CDR1 and CDR2 sequences are SGDLS and YYNGEE. The CDR3 consists of 15 residues. CDR3 nucleotides: TGTGCCAGCAGCGGAAACCGTGGGGGCGGGGAGACCCAGTACTTC. Protein: CASSGNRGGGETQYF.

The genes are TRBV15 and TRBJ1-2; TRBD1 aligns across 8 bases. This CDR3 is built from 17 residues. Germline V CDR1 and CDR2: LNHNV, YYDKDF (reference sequence). V shed 0 bases, J shed 5 bases, and the junction held 11 bases outside the gene matches. DNA for the CDR3: TGTGCCACCAGCAGAGACCCTCGGGGACAGGTCCCGTATGGCTACACCTTC. Its translation is CATSRDPRGQVPYGYTF.

For the CDR3, the DNA is TGTGCCAGCAGCTTCCACTACCTCCGGGGAACTAATGAAAAACTGTTTTTT. This encodes CASSFHYLRGTNEKLFF. V and J are TRBV5-5 and TRBJ1-4; D uncertain. This CDR3 region has 17 residues. V dropped 2 bases and J dropped 1 base, with 15 bases sitting between them. Germline V CDR1 and CDR2: SGHKS, YYEKEE (reference sequence).

The genes are TRBV7-8 and TRBJ2-7; D may match TRBD1 or TRBD2 (6 bases each). Trimming removed 1 base at V and 2 bases at J, with 15 bases between. The germline V gene encodes CDR1 SGHVS and CDR2 FQNEAQ. The CDR3 runs 16 residues. The CDR3 DNA reads as TGTGCCAGCAGCTTAGATAGGGGGGTCAGGACCTACGAGCAGTACTTC. As protein: CASSLDRGVRTYEQYF.

This chain links TRBV4-2 with TRBJ1-6; 7 bases are a match to TRBD1. Germline CDR1 reads LGHNA; CDR2 reads YNFKEQ. The CDR3 has 16 residues. V trimming: 0 bases; J trimming: 7 bases; junction bases outside the gene matches: 6. The CDR3: CASSQDLGQNNSPLHF. The CDR3, as DNA: TGTGCCAGCAGCCAAGATTTGGGACAGAACAATTCACCCCTCCACTTT.

V is TRBV7-2 and J is TRBJ1-1; possibly TRBD1 for D (6 bases). There are 19 residues in the CDR3. Trimming stripped 5 bases from V and 2 bases from J, with 27 bases between. In germline, CDR1 is SGHTA, CDR2 FQGNSA. CDR3 sequence: CASSLRGALYAENNTEAFF. The DNA for the CDR3 is TGTGCCAGCAGCCTTCGGGGGGCGTTATATGCTGAAAACAACACTGAAGCTTTCTTT.